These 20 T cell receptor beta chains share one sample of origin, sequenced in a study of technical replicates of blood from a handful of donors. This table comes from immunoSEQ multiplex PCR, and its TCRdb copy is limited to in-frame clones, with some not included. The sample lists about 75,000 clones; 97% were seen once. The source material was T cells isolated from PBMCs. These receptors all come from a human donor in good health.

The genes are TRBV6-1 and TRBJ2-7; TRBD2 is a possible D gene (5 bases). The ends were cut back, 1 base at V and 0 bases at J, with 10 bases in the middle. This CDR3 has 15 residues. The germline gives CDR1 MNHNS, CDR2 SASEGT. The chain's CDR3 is CASSEVWTSSYEQYF. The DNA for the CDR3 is TGTGCCAGCAGTGAAGTGTGGACTTCCTCCTACGAGCAGTACTTC.

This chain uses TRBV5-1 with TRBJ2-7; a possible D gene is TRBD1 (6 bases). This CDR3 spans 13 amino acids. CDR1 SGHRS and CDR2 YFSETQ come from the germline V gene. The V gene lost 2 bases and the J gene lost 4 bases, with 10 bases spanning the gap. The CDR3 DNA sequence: TGCGCCAGCAGCTTCGGGACACTTTACGAGCAGTACTTC. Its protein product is CASSFGTLYEQYF. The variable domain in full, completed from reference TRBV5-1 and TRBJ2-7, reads KAGVTQTPRYLIKTRGQQVTLSCSPISGHRSVSWYQQTPGQGLQFLFEYFSETQRNKGNFPGRFSGRQFSNSRSEMNVSTLELGDSALYLCASSFGTLYEQYFGPGTRLTVT.

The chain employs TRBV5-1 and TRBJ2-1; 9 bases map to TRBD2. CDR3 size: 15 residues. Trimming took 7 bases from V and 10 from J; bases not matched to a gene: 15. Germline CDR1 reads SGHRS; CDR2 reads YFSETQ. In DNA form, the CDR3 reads TGCGCCAGCTCCAAAGGAGCGGGAGGAGGTGGGGAGCAGTTCTTC. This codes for CASSKGAGGGGEQFF.

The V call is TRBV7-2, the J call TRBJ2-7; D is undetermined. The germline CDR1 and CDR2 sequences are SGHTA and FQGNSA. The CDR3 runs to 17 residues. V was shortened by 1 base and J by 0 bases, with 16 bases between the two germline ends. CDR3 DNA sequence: TGTGCCAGCAGCTTAGAAATAGAGACATCAAGCTCCTACGAGCAGTACTTC. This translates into CASSLEIETSSSYEQYF.

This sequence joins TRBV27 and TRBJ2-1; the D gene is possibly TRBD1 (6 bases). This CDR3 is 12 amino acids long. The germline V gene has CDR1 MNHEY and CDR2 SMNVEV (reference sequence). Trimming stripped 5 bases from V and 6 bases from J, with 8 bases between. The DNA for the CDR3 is TGTGCCAGCAGTACAGGGTTCAATGAGCAGTTCTTC. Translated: CASSTGFNEQFF.

DNA for the CDR3: TGCAGCGCCGTGACAGGGGACGAGCAGTACTTC. It yields the protein CSAVTGDEQYF. The V gene is TRBV29-1, the J gene TRBJ2-7, with 8 bases that match TRBD1. This CDR3 comprises 11 residues. The V gene's germline CDR1 is SQVTM and CDR2 ANQGSEA. V lost 7 bases and J lost 5; bases outside the gene matches: 4.

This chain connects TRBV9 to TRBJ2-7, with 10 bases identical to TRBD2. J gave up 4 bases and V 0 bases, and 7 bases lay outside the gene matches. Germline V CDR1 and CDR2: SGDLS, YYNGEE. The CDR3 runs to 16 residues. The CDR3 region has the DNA TGTGCCAGCAGCGTAGCGGTAGCGGGAGGATTTTACGAGCAGTACTTC. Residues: CASSVAVAGGFYEQYF.

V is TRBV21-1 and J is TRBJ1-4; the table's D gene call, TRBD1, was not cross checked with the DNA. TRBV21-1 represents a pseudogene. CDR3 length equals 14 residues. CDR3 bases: TGTGCCAGCAGCATCAGGGGGATTAATGAAAAACTGTTTTTT. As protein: CASSIRGINEKLFF.

CDR3 protein: CASSLGLAGEEQYF. The CDR3 DNA sequence: TGTGCCAGCAGCTTAGGACTAGCGGGAGAAGAGCAGTACTTC. This chain joins TRBV11-3 and TRBJ2-7; 12 positions match TRBD2. The CDR3 has 14 amino acids. Trimming cost V 1 base and J 7 bases; bases outside gene matches: 2. The germline V gene has CDR1 SGHNT and CDR2 YENEEA. The full variable domain, its missing parts supplied by reference TRBV11-3 and TRBJ2-7, is EAGVVQSPRYKIIEKKQPVAFWCNPISGHNTLYWYLQNLGQGPELLIRYENEEAVDDSQLPKDRFSAERLKGVDSTLKIQPAELGDSAVYLCASSLGLAGEEQYFGPGTRLTVT.

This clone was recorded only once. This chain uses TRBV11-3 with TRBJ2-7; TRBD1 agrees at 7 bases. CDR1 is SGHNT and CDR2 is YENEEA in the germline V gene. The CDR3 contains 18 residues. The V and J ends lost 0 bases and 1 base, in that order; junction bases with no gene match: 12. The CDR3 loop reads CASSLETTGPSRSYEQYF. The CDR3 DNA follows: TGTGCCAGCAGCTTAGAGACGACAGGGCCATCCCGGTCCTACGAGCAGTACTTC.

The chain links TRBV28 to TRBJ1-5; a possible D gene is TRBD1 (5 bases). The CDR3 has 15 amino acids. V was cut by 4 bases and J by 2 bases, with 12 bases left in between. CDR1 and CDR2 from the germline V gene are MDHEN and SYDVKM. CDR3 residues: CASSSDAGRNQPQHF. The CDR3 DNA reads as TGTGCCAGCAGTTCCGACGCAGGGCGCAATCAGCCCCAGCATTTT.

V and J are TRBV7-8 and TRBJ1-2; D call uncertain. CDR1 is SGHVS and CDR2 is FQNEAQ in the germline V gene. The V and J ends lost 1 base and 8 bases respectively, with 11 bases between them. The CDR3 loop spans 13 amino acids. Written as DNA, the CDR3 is TGTGCCAGCAGCTTAGGAGGCCCTGAGGGCTACACCTTC. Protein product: CASSLGGPEGYTF. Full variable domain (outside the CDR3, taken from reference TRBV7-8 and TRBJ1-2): GAGVSQSPRYKVAKRGQDVALRCDPISGHVSLFWYQQALGQGPEFLTYFQNEAQLDKSGLPSDRFFAERPEGSVSTLKIQRTQQEDSAVYLCASSLGGPEGYTFGSGTRLTVV.

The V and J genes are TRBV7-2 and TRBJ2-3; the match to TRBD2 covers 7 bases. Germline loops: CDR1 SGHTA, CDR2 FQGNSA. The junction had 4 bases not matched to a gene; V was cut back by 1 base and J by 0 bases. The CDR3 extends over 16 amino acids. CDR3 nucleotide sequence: TGTGCCAGCAGCTTAGTACTAGCGCCTAGCACAGATACGCAGTATTTT. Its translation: CASSLVLAPSTDTQYF.

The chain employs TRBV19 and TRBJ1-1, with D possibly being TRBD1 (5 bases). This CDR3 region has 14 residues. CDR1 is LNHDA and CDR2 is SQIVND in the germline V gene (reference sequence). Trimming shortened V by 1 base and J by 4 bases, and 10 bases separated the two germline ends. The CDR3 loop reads CASSIVRDSTEAFF. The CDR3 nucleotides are TGTGCCAGTAGTATAGTTAGGGACTCCACTGAAGCTTTCTTT.

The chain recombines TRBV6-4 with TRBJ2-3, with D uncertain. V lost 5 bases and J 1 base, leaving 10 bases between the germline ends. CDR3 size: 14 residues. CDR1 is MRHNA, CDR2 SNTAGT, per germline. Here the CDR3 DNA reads TGTGCCAGCAGTCCAACGGTGGGCACAGATACGCAGTATTTT. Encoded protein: CASSPTVGTDTQYF.

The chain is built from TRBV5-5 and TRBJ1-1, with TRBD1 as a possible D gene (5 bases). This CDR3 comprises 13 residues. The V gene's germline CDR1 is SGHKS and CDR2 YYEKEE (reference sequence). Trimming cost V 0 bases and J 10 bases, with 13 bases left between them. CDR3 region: CASSLAYAGGAFF. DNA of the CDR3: TGTGCCAGCAGCTTGGCCTACGCGGGGGGAGCTTTCTTT.

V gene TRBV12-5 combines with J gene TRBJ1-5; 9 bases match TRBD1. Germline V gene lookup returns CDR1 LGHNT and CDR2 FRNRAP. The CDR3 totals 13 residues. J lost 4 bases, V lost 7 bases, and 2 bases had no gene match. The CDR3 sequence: CASVGQGNQPQHF. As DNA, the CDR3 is TGTGCTAGTGTTGGACAGGGGAATCAGCCCCAGCATTTT. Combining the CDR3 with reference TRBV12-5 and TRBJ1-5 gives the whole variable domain DARVTQTPRHKVTEMGQEVTMRCQPILGHNTVFWYRQTMMQGLELLAYFRNRAPLDDSGMPKDRFSAEMPDATLATLKIQPSEPRDSAVYFCASVGQGNQPQHFGDGTRLSIL.

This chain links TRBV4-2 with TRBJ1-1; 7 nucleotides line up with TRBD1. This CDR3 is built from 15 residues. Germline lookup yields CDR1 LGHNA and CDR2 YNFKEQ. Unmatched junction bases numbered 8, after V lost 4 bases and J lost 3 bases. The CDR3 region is CASSPPDRVDTEAFF. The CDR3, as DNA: TGTGCCAGCAGCCCCCCCGACAGGGTAGACACTGAAGCTTTCTTT.

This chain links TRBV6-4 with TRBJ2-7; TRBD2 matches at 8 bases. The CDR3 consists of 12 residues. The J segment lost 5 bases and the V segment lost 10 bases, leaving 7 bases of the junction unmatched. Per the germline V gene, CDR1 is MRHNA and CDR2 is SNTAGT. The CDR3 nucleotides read TGTGCCACCATGACTAGCGACAACGAGCAGTACTTC. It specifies CATMTSDNEQYF.

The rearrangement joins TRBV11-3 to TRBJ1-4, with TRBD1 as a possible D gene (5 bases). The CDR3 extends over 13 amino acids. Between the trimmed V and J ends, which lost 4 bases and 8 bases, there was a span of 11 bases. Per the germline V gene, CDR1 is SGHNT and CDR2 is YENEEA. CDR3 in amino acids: CASSSWTHEKLFF. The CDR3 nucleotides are TGTGCCAGCAGCTCCTGGACACACGAAAAACTGTTTTTT. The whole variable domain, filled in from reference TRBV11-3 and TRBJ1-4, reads EAGVVQSPRYKIIEKKQPVAFWCNPISGHNTLYWYLQNLGQGPELLIRYENEEAVDDSQLPKDRFSAERLKGVDSTLKIQPAELGDSAVYLCASSSWTHEKLFFGSGTQLSVL.